What follows is one T cell receptor (beta chain) and its context. The antigen it recognizes is unknown. It has no much larger one-base neighbor in the sample; base qualities were not kept. In light of the paper, this sample's time point label describes: 12 months on ibrutinib. About 2 micrograms of genomic DNA were extracted from cryopreserved PBMCs for TCR beta library preparation. Longitudinal blood samples from CLL patients receiving ibrutinib monotherapy were subjected to high-throughput TCR beta sequencing. The patients took part in an open-label, single-center phase 2 trial of ibrutinib monotherapy. These data come from a study of cytotoxic CD8 clonotypes in ibrutinib-treated CLL listed by TCRdb under 2021. Study-level background: The cohort included around 15 treatment-naive and around 10 relapsed/refractory patients; about 18 were IGHV unmutated. Partial responses were observed in some 24 patients and complete responses in 2; after a median follow-up of 68 months, remission was maintained in some 14 patients and progression was observed in roughly twelve. Response samples were obtained after a median of 12 months of treatment, with a range of roughly 6 to 40 months. On average, each sample yielded around 230,000 productive templates and around 100,000 productive rearrangements. Longitudinal samples were obtainable from about 30% of the 86 participants in the trial. Cryopreserved peripheral blood mononuclear cells were collected at three points: before therapy, at response, and at either sustained remission or disease progression. Every remission and progressive disease sample was obtained while ibrutinib was still being received by the patients. Study-wide findings and limitations: Clonality rose at ibrutinib response, remained stable during sustained remission, and dropped back toward baseline at progression. Sampling times were not matched between patients in sustained remission and patients whose disease was progressing, and lymph node repertoires were not examined. Baseline clonality exceeded that of age-matched healthy donors and correlated strongly with circulating CD8+ T-cell counts. Public clonotypes were rare and either shrank or stayed stable during treatment, and the rise in clonality at ibrutinib response reflected expansion of private clonotypes.

Each clonotype received, on average, roughly 9.6x coverage in deep resolution sequencing performed on a MiSeq, where the target depth lay between 1 in 1 million and 1 in 200,000 T cells. The immunoSEQ hsTCRB Kit was used to generate the TCR beta libraries. As for the original processing: The data were analyzed with ImmunoSEQ Analyzer and ImmunoSEQ Data Assistant, and V, D and J gene assignments followed IMGT definitions. Clonality was computed as one minus normalized Shannon entropy of productive rearrangement frequencies, ranging from 0 to 1. Only overrepresented clonotypes making up at least 0.05% of the repertoire of each patient were included in the public clonotype analysis. Repertoires from about a dozen age-matched healthy donors in immuneACCESS were used as clonality controls. In TCRdb, the immuneACCESS table is reduced to in-frame sequences with V and J assigned. These tables do not hold every clone; where another copy was compared, an unresolved V gene accounts for under half, and the others remain unexplained. For V, J and clone size, that table is used; D and trimming come from the DNA. Present in this sample are under 200,000 clones, roughly four fifths of which were seen just once. The ten biggest clones cover about 2.1% of the sample.

V is trimmed back by 5 bases and J by 7 bases, and the junction contains 6 bases that no gene match accounts for. The CDR3 contains 14 residues, cysteine and phenylalanine counted. Just the 42-base CDR3 DNA is kept, in frame starting at base 1. The CDR1 and CDR2 encoded by the germline V gene are KGHSH and LQKENI. The source material was PBMCs, sampled after 12 months of ibrutinib treatment. The chain couples TRBV18 to TRBJ1-4; the junction holds 8 bases that match TRBD1. The receptor's source is a human donor with chronic lymphocytic leukemia. The nucleotide sequence is given as TGTGCCAGCTCATTTGGACAGGGTGGTGAAAAACTGTTTTTT. It encodes CASSFGQGGEKLFF. Outside the CDR3, residues come from the reference TRBV18 and TRBJ1-4 proteins, so the full variable domain is: NAGVMQNPRHLVRRRGQEARLRCSPMKGHSHVYWYRQLPEEGLKFMVYLQKENIIDESGMPKERFSAEFPKEGPSILRIQQVVRGDSAAYFCASSFGQGGEKLFFGSGTQLSVL.